This T cell receptor beta chain originates from a study of control samples from healthy donors and cancer patients. The assay was immunoSEQ multiplex PCR, and TCRdb's table has in-frame clones only and misses some. The data show 130,000 to 150,000 clones, with just under 95% seen just once and around 14% held by the top ten. The sequence was obtained from a man aged 60 to 75 with colorectal cancer. The sequenced sample consisted of PBMCs.

CDR3 nucleotide sequence: TGTGCCAGCAGCACTAGCGGGGGGGCCAGTGAGACCCAGTACTTC. Translating gives CASSTSGGASETQYF. This chain connects TRBV6-5 to TRBJ2-5, with 13 nucleotides matching TRBD2. The CDR3 loop spans 15 amino acids. With V trimmed by 6 bases and J by 5 bases, 6 bases remained unmatched. Per the germline V gene, CDR1 is MNHEY and CDR2 is SVGAGI.